Below are 3 T cell receptor beta chains sequenced from a single sample in a study of T cell repertoires in cytomegalovirus infection. TCRdb re-derived calls from the reads in MiXCR, one entry per CDR3 protein. The sample carries roughly 500,000 distinct CDR3 sequences, roughly 34% recorded once. Which antigens these TCRs recognize remains unknown. Sequences were derived from cultured PBMCs, sampled from culture after CMV antigen stimulation. The receptors derive from a human donor in good health (CMV status not recorded). Some clones in this sample may be carry-over from other donors' samples.

The genes are TRBV27 and TRBJ2-2; the D is unclear. The CDR3 is made up of 16 amino acids. V lost 5 bases to trimming and J lost 6 bases, with 19 bases between them. The V gene's germline CDR1 is MNHEY and CDR2 SMNVEV (reference sequence). CDR3 nucleotide sequence: TGTGCCAGCAGTACCGCTCCCGGGCCAGGCGCCGGGGAGCTGTTTTTT. Translating it yields CASSTAPGPGAGELFF.

This rearrangement joins TRBV12-3 or TRBV12-4 to TRBJ2-3; D uncertain. The V end lost 4 bases, the J end lost 5 bases, and 7 bases lay between the germline ends. This CDR3 is 12 amino acids long. This CDR3 is CASSSTIDTQYF. The CDR3 DNA reads as TGTGCCAGCAGTTCCACAATAGATACGCAGTATTTT.

This chain links TRBV14 with TRBJ1-2; D unresolved. Deletions cut 2 bases from V and 3 bases from J, with 16 bases between. Germline V lookup: CDR1 SGHDN, CDR2 FVKESK. The CDR3 is 16 residues long. The CDR3 DNA is TGTGCCAGCAGCCAAAAATCGGGCCGAGCCTACTATGGCTACACCTTC. Translated, it gives CASSQKSGRAYYGYTF.